The 9 T cell receptor beta chains listed next were all sequenced from one sample in a study of shared clonotypes between healthy human individuals. The repertoire was sequenced with immunoSEQ multiplex PCR; TCRdb's copy has only in-frame clones and lacks some. This repertoire shows about 1.4 million clones, around 95% found once; its top ten account for approximately 1.1%. Sequencing input: naive CD4+ T cells sorted from blood. Subset of the sample: CD45RA+ positively selected. These receptors were collected from a man in his thirties or forties in good health.

CDR3 loop: CASTEDRVTGELFF. The CDR3 nucleotides are TGTGCCAGCACCGAGGACAGGGTCACCGGGGAGCTGTTTTTT. This chain joins TRBV6-5 and TRBJ2-2, with 8 bases identical to TRBD1. Trimming took 7 bases from V and 4 from J; bases not matched to a gene: 5. CDR1 is MNHEY and CDR2 is SVGAGI in the germline V gene. The CDR3 is 14 amino acids.

For the CDR3, the DNA is TGTGCCAGCAGCTTGGAGGGATCCTACACCGGGGAGCTGTTTTTT. Translation gives CASSLEGSYTGELFF. V is TRBV5-5 and J is TRBJ2-2; the D is unclear. The V gene lost 0 bases and the J gene lost 3 bases, with 9 bases spanning the gap. This CDR3 is built from 15 residues. The germline V gene has CDR1 SGHKS and CDR2 YYEKEE (reference sequence).

This chain uses TRBV10-3 with TRBJ2-7; 8 bases are a match to TRBD2. Germline lookup yields CDR1 ENHRY and CDR2 SYGVKD. There are 16 residues in the CDR3. V lost 3 bases, J lost 3 bases, and 10 bases stayed unmatched. CDR3 DNA: TGTGCCATCAGTGATTCCGGCGGGAGGCCCAGCTACGAGCAGTACTTC. This gives the protein CAISDSGGRPSYEQYF.

This clone was seen just once. V and J are TRBV29-1 and TRBJ2-6; D possibly corresponds to TRBD1 (6 bases). Germline loops: CDR1 SQVTM, CDR2 ANQGSEA. This CDR3 contains 14 residues. V was cut by 7 bases and J by 2 bases, with 12 bases left in between. The CDR3 DNA follows: TGCAGCGCGTACTCAGGGGCTGGGGCCAACGTCCTGACTTTC. It specifies CSAYSGAGANVLTF.

A word on this clone: In the same sample, other DNA sequences code for this CDR3. CDR3 in amino acids: CAISESMNTEAFF. The CDR3 nucleotides are TGTGCCATCAGTGAAAGCATGAACACTGAAGCTTTCTTT. The chain joins TRBV10-3 to TRBJ1-1; no clear D gene. Germline loops: CDR1 ENHRY, CDR2 SYGVKD. The CDR3 sequence is 13 residues long. V shed 3 bases and J shed 0 bases, with 5 bases lying between them.

The chain joins TRBV7-9 to TRBJ2-2; 8 nucleotides match TRBD1. The CDR3 length is 16 residues. The germline gives CDR1 SEHNR, CDR2 FQNEAQ (reference sequence). The J segment lost 5 bases and the V segment lost 4 bases, leaving 9 bases of the junction unmatched. The CDR3 loop is CASSSRTTGVTGELFF. CDR3 DNA: TGTGCCAGCAGCTCCAGAACGACAGGGGTAACCGGGGAGCTGTTTTTT.

This rearrangement joins TRBV18 to TRBJ2-6; D perhaps matches TRBD2 (5 bases). V lost 3 bases to trimming and J lost 0 bases, with 9 bases between them. This CDR3 spans 16 amino acids. Germline loops: CDR1 KGHSH, CDR2 LQKENI. This CDR3 is CASSPRESSGANVLTF. The CDR3 DNA reads TGTGCCAGCTCACCGAGGGAAAGCTCTGGGGCCAACGTCCTGACTTTC. Using reference TRBV18 and TRBJ2-6 for the parts outside the CDR3, the full variable domain is NAGVMQNPRHLVRRRGQEARLRCSPMKGHSHVYWYRQLPEEGLKFMVYLQKENIIDESGMPKERFSAEFPKEGPSILRIQQVVRGDSAAYFCASSPRESSGANVLTFGAGSRLTVL.

The chain uses TRBV10-1 and TRBJ2-1, with 9 bases identical to TRBD2. The V gene end was trimmed by 5 bases and the J gene end by 9 bases; junction bases not matched to a gene: 17. Germline CDR1 and CDR2: WNHNN and SYGVQD (reference sequence). The CDR3 contains 17 residues. As DNA, the CDR3 is TGCGCCAGCAGTCCCGCGGGACTAGCTGGGCACCATGCTGAGCAGTTCTTC. Its translation is CASSPAGLAGHHAEQFF.

This chain connects TRBV7-8 to TRBJ2-7, with no clear D. Trimming stripped 7 bases from V and 6 bases from J, with 19 bases between. The germline gives CDR1 SGHVS, CDR2 FQNEAQ. This CDR3 comprises 14 residues. CDR3 coding DNA: TGTGCCAGCACCTTCTCGGAAGGCACGCCCGAGCAGTACTTC. Protein product: CASTFSEGTPEQYF.